This T cell receptor (beta chain) derives from a study of cytomegalovirus exposure and HLA in healthy donors. The PCR used 60 Vbeta and 13 Jbeta primers. Clones were read by immunoSEQ multiplex PCR, and TCRdb kept only the in-frame ones, dropping some. The profile shows some 150,000 clones, 82% of them singletons. Overall study results and limits: CMV antigen specificity was confirmed in vitro for a few CMV-associated chains. Earlier results showed most TCR beta V segments being productive about 87% or about 30% of the time. Reports credit the classifier with highly specific, highly sensitive diagnosis of cytomegalovirus status.

Comments on this clone: Antigen specificity is unknown.

V shed 0 bases and J shed 0 bases, with 6 bases lying between them. Looked up from germline, CDR1 is SGDLS and CDR2 is YYNGEE. This CDR3 has 14 amino acids. The sequenced sample was PBMCs. The J gene is TRBJ2-5, the V gene TRBV9; D call uncertain. This clonotype originated in a male donor in good health and CMV-seronegative. The CDR3 bases are TGTGCCAGCAGCGTAGCAGGTAACCAAGAGACCCAGTACTTC. Amino acids: CASSVAGNQETQYF.